This T cell receptor beta chain came from a study of human T cells and chemical hapten exposure. There are many counts of this clonotype. The library tagged individual cDNA molecules with unique molecular identifiers. Authors' processing steps: Across samples, TCR counts had a median of roughly 91,000 and ranged from about 23,224 to 690,600. Each CDR3 protein is one row after TCRdb ran MiXCR on the RACE reads. The V and J calls were determined by TCRdb, not by the authors. The repertoire consists of about 90,000 distinct CDR3 sequences, with approximately 11% occurring once and the leading ten covering more than 1%. The time point denotes: patch test 3, about 24 weeks after DPC sensitization. Specified treatment: therapeutic diphenylcyclopropenone sensitization with weekly scalp DPC. Every patch test was put on after a blood sample was taken. This sequence originates from a woman in her twenties or thirties with alopecia areata. Some clones in this sample may be carry-over from other donors' samples. The sequenced sample was whole blood, obtained in connection with sensitization to the hapten diphenylcyclopropenone (DPC).

CDR3 amino acids: CASSDYAGAGPQHF. The CDR3 DNA reads as TGTGCCAGCAGTGACTACGCGGGCGCAGGGCCCCAGCATTTT. The V and J genes are TRBV6-4 and TRBJ1-5; D ambiguous. CDR1 and CDR2 from the germline V gene are MRHNA and SNTAGT. Trimming removed 1 base from V and 9 bases from J, with 13 bases in between. The length of the CDR3 is 14 residues.